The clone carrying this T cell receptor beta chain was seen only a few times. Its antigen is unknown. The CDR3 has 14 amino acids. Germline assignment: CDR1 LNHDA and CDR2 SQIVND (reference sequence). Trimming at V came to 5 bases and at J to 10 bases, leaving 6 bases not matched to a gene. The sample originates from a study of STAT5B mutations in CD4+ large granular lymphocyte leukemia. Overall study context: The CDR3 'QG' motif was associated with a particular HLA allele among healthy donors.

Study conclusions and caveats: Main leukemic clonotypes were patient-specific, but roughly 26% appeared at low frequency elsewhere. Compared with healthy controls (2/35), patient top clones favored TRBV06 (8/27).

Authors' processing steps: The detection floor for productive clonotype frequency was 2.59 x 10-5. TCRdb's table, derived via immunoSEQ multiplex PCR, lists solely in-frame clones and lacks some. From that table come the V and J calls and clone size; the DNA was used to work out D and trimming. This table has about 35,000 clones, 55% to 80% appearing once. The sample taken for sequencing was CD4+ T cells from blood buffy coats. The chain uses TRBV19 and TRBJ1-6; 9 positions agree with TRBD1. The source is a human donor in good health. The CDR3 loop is CASSVGTGQSPLHF. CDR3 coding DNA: TGTGCCAGTAGTGTAGGGACAGGGCAGTCACCCCTCCACTTT.